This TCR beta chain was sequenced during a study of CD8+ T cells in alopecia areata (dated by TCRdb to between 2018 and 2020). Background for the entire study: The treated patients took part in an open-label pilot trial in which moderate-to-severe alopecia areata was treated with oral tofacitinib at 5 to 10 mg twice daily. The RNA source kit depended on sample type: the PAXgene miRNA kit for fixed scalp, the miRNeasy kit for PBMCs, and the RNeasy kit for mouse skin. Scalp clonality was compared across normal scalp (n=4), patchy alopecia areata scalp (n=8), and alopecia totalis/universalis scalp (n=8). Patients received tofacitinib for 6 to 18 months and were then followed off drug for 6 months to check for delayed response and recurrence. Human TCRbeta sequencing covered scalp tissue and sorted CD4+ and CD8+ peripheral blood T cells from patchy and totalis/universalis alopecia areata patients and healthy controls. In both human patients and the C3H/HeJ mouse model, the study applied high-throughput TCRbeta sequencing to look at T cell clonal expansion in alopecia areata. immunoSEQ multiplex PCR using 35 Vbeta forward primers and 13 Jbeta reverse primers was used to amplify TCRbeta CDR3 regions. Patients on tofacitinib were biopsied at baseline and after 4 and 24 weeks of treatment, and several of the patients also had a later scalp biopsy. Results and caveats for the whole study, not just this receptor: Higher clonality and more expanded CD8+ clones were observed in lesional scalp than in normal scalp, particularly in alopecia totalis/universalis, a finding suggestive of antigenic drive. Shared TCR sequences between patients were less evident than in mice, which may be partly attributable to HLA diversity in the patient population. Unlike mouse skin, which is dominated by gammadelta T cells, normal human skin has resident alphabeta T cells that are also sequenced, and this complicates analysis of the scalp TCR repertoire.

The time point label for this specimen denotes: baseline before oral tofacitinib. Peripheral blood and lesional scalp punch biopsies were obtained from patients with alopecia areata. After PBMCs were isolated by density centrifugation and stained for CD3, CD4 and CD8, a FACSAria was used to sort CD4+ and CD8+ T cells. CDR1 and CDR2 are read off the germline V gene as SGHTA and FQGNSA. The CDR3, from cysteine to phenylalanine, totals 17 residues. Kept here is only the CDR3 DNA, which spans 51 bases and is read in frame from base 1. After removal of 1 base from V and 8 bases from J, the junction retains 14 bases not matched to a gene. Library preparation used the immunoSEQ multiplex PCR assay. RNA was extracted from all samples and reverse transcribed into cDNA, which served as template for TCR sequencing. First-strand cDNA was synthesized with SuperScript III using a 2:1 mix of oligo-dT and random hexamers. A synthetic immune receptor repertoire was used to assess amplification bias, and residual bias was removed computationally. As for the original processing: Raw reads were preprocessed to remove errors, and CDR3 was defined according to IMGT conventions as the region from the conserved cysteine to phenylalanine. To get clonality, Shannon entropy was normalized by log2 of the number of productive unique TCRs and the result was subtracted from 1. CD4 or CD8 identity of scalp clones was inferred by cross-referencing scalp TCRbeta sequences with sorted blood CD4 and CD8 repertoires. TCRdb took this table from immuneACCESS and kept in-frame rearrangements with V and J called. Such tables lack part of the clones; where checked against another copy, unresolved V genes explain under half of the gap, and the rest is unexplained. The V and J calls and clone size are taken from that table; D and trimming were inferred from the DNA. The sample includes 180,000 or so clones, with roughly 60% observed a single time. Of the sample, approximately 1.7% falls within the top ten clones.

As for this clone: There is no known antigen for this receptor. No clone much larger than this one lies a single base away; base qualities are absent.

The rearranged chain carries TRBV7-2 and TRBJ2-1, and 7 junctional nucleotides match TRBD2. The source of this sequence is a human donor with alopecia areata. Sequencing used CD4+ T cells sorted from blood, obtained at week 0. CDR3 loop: CASSLGDYRGRGDEQFF. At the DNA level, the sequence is TGTGCCAGCAGCTTAGGGGACTACCGGGGCCGGGGCGATGAGCAGTTCTTC.